The 29 T cell receptor beta chains below come from one sample, sequenced in a study of blood T cell repertoires in COVID-19. TCRdb keeps only in-frame clones here, not all; method: immunoSEQ multiplex PCR. The sample includes roughly 220,000 clones, around 80% seen only once; the top ten take 4% to 6%. Sequenced: peripheral blood. The receptors originated from a woman aged 60 to 75 who had recovered from COVID-19.

The rearrangement links TRBV3-1 (or the pseudogene TRBV3-2) to TRBJ1-2, with D perhaps matching TRBD1 (6 bases). This CDR3 is built from 14 residues. Germline CDR1 LGHDT, CDR2 YNNKEL (reference sequence). Trimming cost V 0 bases and J 8 bases, with 13 bases left between them. CDR3 residues: CASSQDWGRIGYTF. DNA of the CDR3: TGTGCCAGCAGCCAAGATTGGGGGCGCATCGGCTACACCTTC.

This chain links TRBV10-3 with TRBJ1-2; TRBD1 might be the D (5 bases). CDR1 is ENHRY, CDR2 SYGVKD, per germline. The CDR3 spans 13 residues. V was clipped by 7 bases and J by 6 bases, with 15 bases between them. The CDR3 coding sequence is TGTGCCATCACCCCTCGGGGGTGGGATGGCTACACCTTC. This sequence encodes CAITPRGWDGYTF.

V and J are TRBV5-1 and TRBJ2-2; 14 bases are a match to TRBD2. Germline V gene lookup returns CDR1 SGHRS and CDR2 YFSETQ. This CDR3 is 16 amino acids long. V shed 4 bases, J shed 4 bases, and the junction held 3 bases outside the gene matches. CDR3: CASSVTSGGATGELFF. As DNA, the CDR3 is TGCGCCAGCAGCGTGACTAGCGGGGGGGCCACCGGGGAGCTGTTTTTT. Complete variable domain (other parts from reference TRBV5-1 and TRBJ2-2): KAGVTQTPRYLIKTRGQQVTLSCSPISGHRSVSWYQQTPGQGLQFLFEYFSETQRNKGNFPGRFSGRQFSNSRSEMNVSTLELGDSALYLCASSVTSGGATGELFFGEGSRLTVL.

The rearrangement uses TRBV7-9 and TRBJ2-1; maybe TRBD1 (5 bases). The germline CDR1 and CDR2 sequences are SEHNR and FQNEAQ (reference sequence). The V end lost 4 bases, the J end lost 0 bases, and 13 bases lay between the germline ends. The CDR3 loop spans 16 amino acids. In DNA, the CDR3 is TGTGCCAGCAGCTCCGTTGACAGAAACTCCTACAATGAGCAGTTCTTC. The encoded protein is CASSSVDRNSYNEQFF. The entire variable domain, with the rest obtained from reference TRBV7-9 and TRBJ2-1, is as follows: DTGVSQNPRHKITKRGQNVTFRCDPISEHNRLYWYRQTLGQGPEFLTYFQNEAQLEKSRLLSDRFSAERPKGSFSTLEIQRTEQGDSAMYLCASSSVDRNSYNEQFFGPGTRLTVL.

The genes are TRBV7-3 and TRBJ2-2, with 8 positions matching TRBD2. CDR1 is SGHTA and CDR2 is FQGTGA in the germline V gene. V trimming: 3 bases; J trimming: 5 bases; junction bases outside the gene matches: 2. The CDR3 covers 14 residues. The CDR3 DNA is TGTGCCAGCAGCTTTCAGCGGGGGACCGGGGAGCTGTTTTTT. Residues: CASSFQRGTGELFF.

CDR3 in DNA: TGTGCCAGTAGTAACGACAGGGACTTTTATGGAGGCTACACCTTC. It is translated as CASSNDRDFYGGYTF. The V call is TRBV19, the J call TRBJ1-2; 7 bases align to TRBD1. The CDR3 runs to 15 residues. Trimming cost V 4 bases and J 8 bases; bases outside gene matches: 13. In germline, CDR1 is LNHDA, CDR2 SQIVND (reference sequence).

This chain uses TRBV5-1 with TRBJ2-1; 12 nucleotides line up with TRBD2. In germline, CDR1 is SGHRS, CDR2 YFSETQ. The J segment lost 0 bases and the V segment lost 0 bases, leaving 7 bases of the junction unmatched. The CDR3 sequence is 19 residues long. CDR3 coding DNA: TGCGCCAGCAGCTTGGCCGGGACTAGCGGGCGATTCTCCTACAATGAGCAGTTCTTC. Protein product: CASSLAGTSGRFSYNEQFF.

This clone was found many times. The chain has TRBV4-1 and TRBJ1-5; tentative D call: TRBD1 (5 bases). This CDR3 is 15 amino acids long. Trimming pared 3 bases from V and 3 bases from J, leaving 12 bases between. Germline V CDR1 and CDR2: MGHRA, YSYEKL. The CDR3 DNA reads as TGCGCCAGCAGCCATGCAGGGCTAATCAATCAGCCCCAGCATTTT. Amino acids: CASSHAGLINQPQHF.

J is TRBJ2-2 and V is TRBV12-3 or TRBV12-4; D ambiguous. CDR3 length: 13 residues. Trimming pared 7 bases from V and 3 bases from J, leaving 9 bases between. The CDR3 bases are TGTGCCAGCACCGTTAGAGACACCGGGGAGCTGTTTTTT. It encodes CASTVRDTGELFF.

This clone was found a few times. The chain carries TRBV2 and TRBJ1-2; the D gene is possibly TRBD1 (5 bases). Germline CDR1 SNHLY, CDR2 FYNNEI. Trimming left V 5 bases short and J 8 bases short, with 18 bases between. This CDR3 is built from 14 residues. The CDR3 nucleotides are TGTGCCAGCAGTACCCCCTCGGACGGGGGAGGCTACACCTTC. It specifies CASSTPSDGGGYTF.

The rearrangement joins TRBV27 to TRBJ2-7; TRBD1 agrees at 7 bases. Germline CDR1 MNHEY, CDR2 SMNVEV (reference sequence). CDR3 length: 12 residues. V lost 5 bases and J lost 6; bases outside the gene matches: 4. The CDR3 nucleotides are TGTGCCAGCAGTACAGGGGCTCGCGAGCAGTACTTC. Translation: CASSTGAREQYF.

This chain connects TRBV5-1 to TRBJ2-3, with D possibly TRBD1 on 5 matching bases. CDR1 and CDR2 from the germline V gene are SGHRS and YFSETQ. CDR3 length: 15 residues. Trimming left V 1 base short and J 1 base short, with 10 bases between. The CDR3 DNA follows: TGCGCCAGCAGCTTGTTTGACAGACGCACAGATACGCAGTATTTT. It codes for CASSLFDRRTDTQYF.

V gene TRBV7-3 combines with J gene TRBJ2-1; 14 bases agree with TRBD2. The germline V gene has CDR1 SGHTA and CDR2 FQGTGA. The trim removed 5 bases at V and 8 bases at J, leaving 11 bases unmatched. CDR3 length: 17 amino acids. CDR3 region: CASSVRPTSGGADEQFF. CDR3 DNA: TGTGCCAGCAGCGTTAGACCGACTAGCGGGGGGGCTGATGAGCAGTTCTTC.

J is TRBJ2-2 and V is TRBV7-9; D might be TRBD2 (6 bases). Germline V gene sequence: CDR1 SEHNR, CDR2 FQNEAQ (reference sequence). The ends were cut back, 5 bases at V and 5 bases at J, with 27 bases in the middle. This CDR3 has 19 residues. CDR3 sequence: CASSPRKVGGTLTTGELFF. In DNA, the CDR3 is TGTGCCAGCAGCCCACGCAAGGTCGGGGGAACACTGACGACCGGGGAGCTGTTTTTT.

In its sample, this clone was seen a few times. The chain is built from TRBV5-1 and TRBJ1-5; D is uncertain. Germline CDR1 reads SGHRS; CDR2 reads YFSETQ. V was shortened by 3 bases and J by 7 bases, with 14 bases between the two germline ends. The CDR3 covers 14 residues. The chain's CDR3 is CASSSDLHGQPQHF. CDR3 coding DNA: TGCGCCAGCAGCTCCGACTTGCATGGCCAGCCCCAGCATTTT.

The rearrangement links TRBV19 to TRBJ1-2, with D perhaps matching TRBD1 (6 bases). Germline lookup yields CDR1 LNHDA and CDR2 SQIVND (reference sequence). V was cut by 1 base and J by 1 base, with 7 bases left in between. CDR3 length equals 14 residues. The CDR3 protein is CASSIAQGNYGYTF. In nucleotides, the CDR3 is TGTGCCAGTAGTATAGCACAGGGTAACTATGGCTACACCTTC.

V and J are TRBV2 and TRBJ1-1, with unresolved D. The CDR3 runs to 17 residues. The V gene lost 6 bases and the J gene lost 2 bases, with 22 bases spanning the gap. Germline assignment: CDR1 SNHLY and CDR2 FYNNEI. CDR3 in DNA: TGTGCCAGCAGCTCACCTCGGGAGGGCCCTTTTAACACTGAAGCTTTCTTT. Translating it yields CASSSPREGPFNTEAFF.

The V gene is TRBV7-9, the J gene TRBJ1-1; D may be TRBD1 (5 bases). This CDR3 has 13 residues. CDR1 SEHNR and CDR2 FQNEAQ come from the germline V gene (reference sequence). V was trimmed by 6 bases and J by 5 bases, leaving 13 bases between them. The CDR3 sequence is CASSPAGGTEAFF. CDR3 coding DNA: TGTGCCAGCAGTCCCGCTGGGGGGACTGAAGCTTTCTTT. The full variable domain, rest sourced from reference TRBV7-9 and TRBJ1-1, is DTGVSQNPRHKITKRGQNVTFRCDPISEHNRLYWYRQTLGQGPEFLTYFQNEAQLEKSRLLSDRFSAERPKGSFSTLEIQRTEQGDSAMYLCASSPAGGTEAFFGQGTRLTVV.

The chain carries TRBV5-4 and TRBJ2-5; 9 nucleotides align to TRBD1. The CDR3 totals 15 residues. J was trimmed by 3 bases and V by 4 bases; bases with no gene match: 7. The germline V gene has CDR1 SGHNT and CDR2 YYREEE (reference sequence). The CDR3 spells CASSRGTGNEETQYF. CDR3 DNA sequence: TGTGCCAGCAGCCGTGGGACAGGGAATGAAGAGACCCAGTACTTC.

The V call is TRBV20-1, the J call TRBJ2-7, with unresolved D. From germline, CDR1 is DFQATT and CDR2 SNEGSKA (reference sequence). V was pared by 3 bases and J by 0 bases, with 15 bases between. The CDR3 is 15 amino acids. CDR3 coding DNA: TGCAGTGCTAGTATCCCAGGCCGAAGCTCCTACGAGCAGTACTTC. It encodes CSASIPGRSSYEQYF.

The rearrangement uses TRBV2 and TRBJ2-3, with 9 bases that match TRBD2. The CDR3 covers 14 residues. The V segment lost 10 bases and the J segment 0 bases; nucleotides outside the gene matches: 5. Germline CDR1 reads SNHLY; CDR2 reads FYNNEI. CDR3 in amino acids: CATASGVSTDTQYF. The CDR3 region has the DNA TGTGCCACCGCTAGCGGGGTGAGCACAGATACGCAGTATTTT. The variable domain in full, with the rest retrieved from reference TRBV2 and TRBJ2-3, is EPEVTQTPSHQVTQMGQEVILRCVPISNHLYFYWYRQILGQKVEFLVSFYNNEISEKSEIFDDQFSVERPDGSNFTLKIRSTKLEDSAMYFCATASGVSTDTQYFGPGTRLTVL.

The chain carries TRBV6-6 and TRBJ1-4; D may be TRBD1 (6 bases). Trimming took off 6 bases at V and 12 bases at J, with 11 bases between the two ends. CDR3 size: 11 residues. CDR1 and CDR2 (germline): MNHNY, SVGAGI (reference sequence). CDR3 bases: TGTGCCAGCAGCCTCAGACAGGAACTGTTTTTT. This encodes CASSLRQELFF.

The chain uses TRBV5-1 and TRBJ1-1; the match to TRBD1 covers 10 bases. The CDR3 sequence is 17 residues long. The trim removed 4 bases at V and 4 bases at J, leaving 13 bases unmatched. Germline V lookup: CDR1 SGHRS, CDR2 YFSETQ. The CDR3 region has the DNA TGCGCCAGCAGCACCTCTGGACAGGGGGTTGTTGGCACTGAAGCTTTCTTT. This gives the protein CASSTSGQGVVGTEAFF.

V and J are TRBV2 and TRBJ1-2, with a possible D match to TRBD1 (5 bases). V was cut by 6 bases and J by 2 bases, with 10 bases left in between. CDR1 SNHLY and CDR2 FYNNEI come from the germline V gene. CDR3 length equals 13 residues. CDR3 sequence reads: CASSLGGNYGYTF. CDR3 nucleotides: TGTGCCAGCAGCCTGGGGGGGAACTATGGCTACACCTTC.

The rearrangement uses TRBV5-6 and TRBJ1-6, with D tentatively TRBD1 (6 bases). Trimming pared 1 base from V and 1 base from J, leaving 9 bases between. The CDR3 length is 16 residues. Germline V CDR1 and CDR2: SGHDT, YYEEEE. CDR3 DNA sequence: TGTGCCAGCAGCTTGTACAGGGCGTCCTATAATTCACCCCTCCACTTT. This codes for CASSLYRASYNSPLHF.

The chain uses TRBV5-8 and TRBJ2-2; the match to TRBD2 covers 9 bases. V lost 3 bases, J lost 3 bases, and 6 bases stayed unmatched. Per germline, CDR1 SGHTS and CDR2 YDEGEE. There are 16 residues in the CDR3. The CDR3 region has the DNA TGTGCCAGCAGCTCACGACTAGCGGAGGACACCGGGGAGCTGTTTTTT. This encodes CASSSRLAEDTGELFF.

CDR3 loop: CAINGDRDSGNTIYF. The CDR3 region has the DNA TGTGCCATCAACGGAGACAGAGACTCTGGAAACACCATATATTTT. The chain links TRBV10-3 to TRBJ1-3; tentatively, D is TRBD1 (5 bases). The length of the CDR3 is 15 residues. Germline V gene sequence: CDR1 ENHRY, CDR2 SYGVKD. V gave up 7 bases and J gave up 0 bases, with 13 bases separating them.

The chain joins TRBV19 to TRBJ1-1, with 9 bases identical to TRBD1. CDR1 is LNHDA, CDR2 SQIVND, per germline (reference sequence). The CDR3 runs 14 residues. With V trimmed by 6 bases and J by 3 bases, 5 bases remained unmatched. The CDR3 DNA sequence: TGTGCCAGTAGACCGGGACAGGGTTACACTGAAGCTTTCTTT. This codes for CASRPGQGYTEAFF.

This chain joins TRBV10-2 and TRBJ1-1, with 7 bases matching TRBD1. V lost 8 bases, J lost 3 bases, and 15 bases stayed unmatched. In germline, CDR1 is WSHSY, CDR2 SAAADI. The CDR3 sequence is 16 residues long. CDR3: CASVLGGGLIDTEAFF. The CDR3 bases are TGCGCCAGCGTATTAGGGGGCGGTTTGATAGACACTGAAGCTTTCTTT.